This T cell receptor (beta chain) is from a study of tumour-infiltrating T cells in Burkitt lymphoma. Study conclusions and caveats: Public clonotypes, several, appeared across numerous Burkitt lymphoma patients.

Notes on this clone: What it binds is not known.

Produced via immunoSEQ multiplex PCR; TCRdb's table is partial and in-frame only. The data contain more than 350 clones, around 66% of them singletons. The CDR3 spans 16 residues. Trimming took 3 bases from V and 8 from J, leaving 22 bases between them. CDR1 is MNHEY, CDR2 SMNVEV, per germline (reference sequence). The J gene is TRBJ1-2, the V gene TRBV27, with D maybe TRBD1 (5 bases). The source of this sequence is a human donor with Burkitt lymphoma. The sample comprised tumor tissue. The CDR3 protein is CASSLEGAGGGRGYTF. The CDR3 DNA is TGTGCCAGCAGTTTGGAAGGGGCTGGGGGGGGAAGAGGCTACACCTTC.